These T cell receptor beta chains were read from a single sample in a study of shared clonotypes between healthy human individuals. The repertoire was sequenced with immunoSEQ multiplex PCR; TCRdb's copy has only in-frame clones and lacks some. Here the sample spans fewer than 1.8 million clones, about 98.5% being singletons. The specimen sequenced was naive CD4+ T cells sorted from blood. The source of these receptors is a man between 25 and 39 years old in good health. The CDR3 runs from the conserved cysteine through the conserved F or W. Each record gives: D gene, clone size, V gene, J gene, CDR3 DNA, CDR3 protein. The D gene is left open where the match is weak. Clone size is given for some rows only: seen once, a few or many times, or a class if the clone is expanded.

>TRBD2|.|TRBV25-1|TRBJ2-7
TGTGCCAGCAGTGAACTTGCTAGCGGTAGCTCCTACGAGCAGTACTTC
CASSELASGSSYEQYF
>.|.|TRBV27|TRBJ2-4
TGTGCCAGCAGTTTTCGGGGAGCCAAAAACATTCAGTACTTC
CASSFRGAKNIQYF
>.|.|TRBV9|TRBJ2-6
TGTGCCAGCAGCCTGGCGGCAGGATCGGCCAGCTCTGGGGCCAACGTCCTGACTTTC
CASSLAAGSASSGANVLTF
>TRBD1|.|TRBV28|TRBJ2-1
TGTGCCAGCAGTTCCGGGACAGGGGTGTTCTTC
CASSSGTGVFF
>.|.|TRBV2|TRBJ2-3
TGTGCCAGCAGTGCTGCCAACAGAGTCAATACGCAGTATTTT
CASSAANRVNTQYF
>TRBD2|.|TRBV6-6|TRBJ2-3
TGTGCCAGCAGTTACACTCCGGGACTAGCTGTAGATACGCAGTATTTT
CASSYTPGLAVDTQYF
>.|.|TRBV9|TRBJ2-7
TGTGCCAGCAGCCCCCTGACAGGCTACGAGCAGTACTTC
CASSPLTGYEQYF
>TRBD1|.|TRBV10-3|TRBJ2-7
TGTGCCATCAGTGAAGGACAGGGGATATCCTACGAGCAGTACTTC
CAISEGQGISYEQYF
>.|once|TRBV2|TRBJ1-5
TGTGCCAGCAGTACTGGGGCTCGTTGGCCCCAGCATTTT
CASSTGARWPQHF
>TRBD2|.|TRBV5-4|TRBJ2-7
TGTGCCAGCAGCCCCCGCCCGGGGACTAGCTCCTACGAGCAGTACTTC
CASSPRPGTSSYEQYF
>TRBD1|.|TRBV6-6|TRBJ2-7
TGTGCCAGCAGGAGGGAGGACAGGGCCTCGGGCGAGCAGTACTTC
CASRREDRASGEQYF
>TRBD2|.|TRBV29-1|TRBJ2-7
TGCAGCGTCGACAGTTTATCTAGCGGGAGGAATGAGCAGTACTTC
CSVDSLSSGRNEQYF
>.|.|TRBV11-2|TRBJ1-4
TGTGCCAGCAGCTTAGGAGTGACTAATGAAAAACTGTTTTTT
CASSLGVTNEKLFF
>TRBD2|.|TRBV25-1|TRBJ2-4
TGTGCCAGCAGTGAATATCCGGGGGGCATTCAGTACTTC
CASSEYPGGIQYF
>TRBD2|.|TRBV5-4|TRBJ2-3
TGTGCCAGCAGCTTGGAACCGGGACTAGCAACAGATACGCAGTATTTT
CASSLEPGLATDTQYF
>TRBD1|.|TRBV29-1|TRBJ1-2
TGCAGCGTTGTAGGTCAAGACAGGGCACGTGGCTACACCTTC
CSVVGQDRARGYTF
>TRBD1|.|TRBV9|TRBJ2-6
TGTGCCAGCAGCGTAGCGGGGACAGGGAATTCTGGGGCCAACGTCCTGACTTTC
CASSVAGTGNSGANVLTF
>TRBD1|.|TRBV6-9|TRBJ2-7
TGTGCCAGCAGCCACGGACAGGGCCGTCGTTCCTACGAGCAGTACTTC
CASSHGQGRRSYEQYF
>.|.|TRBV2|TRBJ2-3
TGTGCCAGCAGTGAGATAGCTAGATTACCGGGCACAGATACGCAGTATTTT
CASSEIARLPGTDTQYF
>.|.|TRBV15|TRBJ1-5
TGTGCCACCAGCAGAGATCGCTGGGGAGATCAGCCCCAGCATTTT
CATSRDRWGDQPQHF
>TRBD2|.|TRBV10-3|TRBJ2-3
TGTGCCATCAGTGAAAATGGCGGGAGCCCAGATACGCAGTATTTT
CAISENGGSPDTQYF
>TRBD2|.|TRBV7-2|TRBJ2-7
TGTGCCAGCAGCCTAGGGACTAGCGGGAGCGAGCAGTACTTC
CASSLGTSGSEQYF
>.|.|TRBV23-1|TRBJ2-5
TGCGCCAGCGGTTTCAGAGAGGAGACCCAGTACTTC
CASGFREETQYF
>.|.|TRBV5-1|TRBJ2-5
TGCGCCAGCAGCTTGATCCCCGACCAAGAGACCCAGTACTTC
CASSLIPDQETQYF
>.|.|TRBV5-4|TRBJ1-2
TGTGCCAGCAGCGGCAGGAGGGATCTAAACTATGGCTACACCTTC
CASSGRRDLNYGYTF
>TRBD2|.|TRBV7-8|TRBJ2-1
TGTGCCAGCAGCTTACCCGGGAGGAACAATGAGCAGTTCTTC
CASSLPGRNNEQFF
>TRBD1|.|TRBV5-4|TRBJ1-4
TGTGCCAGCAGCCAGATGACAGGGGAGTATGAAAAACTGTTTTTT
CASSQMTGEYEKLFF
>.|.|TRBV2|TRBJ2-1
TGTGCCAGCACTCAGTTCCCCCTAGAGCAGTTCTTC
CASTQFPLEQFF
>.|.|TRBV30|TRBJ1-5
TGTGCCTGGAGTCAGGGAAGCAATCAGCCCCAGCATTTT
CAWSQGSNQPQHF
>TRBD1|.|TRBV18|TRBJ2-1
TGTGCCAGCTCACCATTGGACAGGTTCTCCTACAATGAGCAGTTCTTC
CASSPLDRFSYNEQFF
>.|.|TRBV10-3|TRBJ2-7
TGTGCCATCAGTGAGCCTCCGGGACTCTCTAGCTCCTACGAGCAGTACTTC
CAISEPPGLSSSYEQYF
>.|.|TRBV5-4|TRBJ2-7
TGTGCCAGCAGCCCCGAGGGACAGAGCCGAACTAGCTTCTTC
CASSPEGQSRTSFF
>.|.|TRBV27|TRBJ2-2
TGTGCCAGCAGTTTGTGGGAGTCGCACGGGGAGCTGTTTTTT
CASSLWESHGELFF
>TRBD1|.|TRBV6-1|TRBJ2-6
TGTGCCAGCAGTGGACAGGGTCTGACTGGGGCCAACGTCCTGACTTTC
CASSGQGLTGANVLTF
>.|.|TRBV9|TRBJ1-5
TGTGCCAGCAGCGTCGCTCCCGAGCGACCCCAGCATTTT
CASSVAPERPQHF
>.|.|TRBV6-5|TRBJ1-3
TGTGCCAGCAGTCAAGGACATGGGGTTGGAAACACCATATATTTT
CASSQGHGVGNTIYF
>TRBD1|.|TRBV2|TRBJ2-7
TGTGCCAGCAGGCCCCCAGGGGGCCACGGCGGGCAGTACTTC
CASRPPGGHGGQYF
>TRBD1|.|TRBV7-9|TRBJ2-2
TGTGCCAGCAGCCCAGCAGGACAGGGGAACACCGGGGAGCTGTTTTTT
CASSPAGQGNTGELFF
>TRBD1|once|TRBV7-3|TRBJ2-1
TGTGCCAGCAGCTTATGGGACAGGGGCCTCTACAATGAGCAGTTCTTC
CASSLWDRGLYNEQFF
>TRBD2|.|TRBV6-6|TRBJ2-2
TGTGCCAGCACACGCGGGAGTTCCGGGGAGCTGTTTTTT
CASTRGSSGELFF